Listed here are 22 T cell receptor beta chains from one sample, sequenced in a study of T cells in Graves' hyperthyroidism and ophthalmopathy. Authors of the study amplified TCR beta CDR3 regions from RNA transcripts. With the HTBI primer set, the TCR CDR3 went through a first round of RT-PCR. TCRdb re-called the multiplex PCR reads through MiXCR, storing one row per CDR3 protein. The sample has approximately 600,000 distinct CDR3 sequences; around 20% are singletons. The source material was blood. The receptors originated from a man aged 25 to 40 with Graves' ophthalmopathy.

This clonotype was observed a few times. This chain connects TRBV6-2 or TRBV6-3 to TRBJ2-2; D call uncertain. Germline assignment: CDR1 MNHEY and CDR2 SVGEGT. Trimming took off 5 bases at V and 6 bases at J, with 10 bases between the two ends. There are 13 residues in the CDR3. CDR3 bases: TGTGCCAGCAGTCGACAAGACGCCGGGGAGCTGTTTTTT. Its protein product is CASSRQDAGELFF.

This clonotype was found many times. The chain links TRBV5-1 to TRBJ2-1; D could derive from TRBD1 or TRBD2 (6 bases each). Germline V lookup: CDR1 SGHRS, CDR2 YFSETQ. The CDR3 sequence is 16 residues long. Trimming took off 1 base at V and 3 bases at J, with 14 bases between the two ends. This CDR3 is CASSLNSGGYYNEQFF. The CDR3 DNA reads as TGCGCCAGCAGCTTGAATTCCGGGGGCTACTACAATGAGCAGTTCTTC. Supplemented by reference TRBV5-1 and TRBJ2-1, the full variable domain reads KAGVTQTPRYLIKTRGQQVTLSCSPISGHRSVSWYQQTPGQGLQFLFEYFSETQRNKGNFPGRFSGRQFSNSRSEMNVSTLELGDSALYLCASSLNSGGYYNEQFFGPGTRLTVL.

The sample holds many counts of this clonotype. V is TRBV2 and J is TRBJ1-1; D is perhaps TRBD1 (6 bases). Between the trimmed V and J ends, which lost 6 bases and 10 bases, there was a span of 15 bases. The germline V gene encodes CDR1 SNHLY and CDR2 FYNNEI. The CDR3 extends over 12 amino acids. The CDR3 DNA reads TGTGCCAGCAGCGCGGACAGCCGTGGAGCTTTCTTT. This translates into CASSADSRGAFF.

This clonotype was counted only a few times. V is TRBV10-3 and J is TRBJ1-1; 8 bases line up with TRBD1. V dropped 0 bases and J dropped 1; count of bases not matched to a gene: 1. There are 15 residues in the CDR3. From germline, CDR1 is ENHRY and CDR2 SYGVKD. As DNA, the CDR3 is TGTGCCATCAGTGAGTCCCAGGGGGCGAACACTGAAGCTTTCTTT. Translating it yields CAISESQGANTEAFF.

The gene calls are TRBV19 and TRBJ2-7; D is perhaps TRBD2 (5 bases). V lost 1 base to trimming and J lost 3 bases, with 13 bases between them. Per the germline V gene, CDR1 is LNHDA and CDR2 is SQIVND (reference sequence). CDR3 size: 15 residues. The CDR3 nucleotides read TGTGCCAGTAGTATAGGGACTGCAAGCCTCTACGAGCAGTACTTC. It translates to CASSIGTASLYEQYF.

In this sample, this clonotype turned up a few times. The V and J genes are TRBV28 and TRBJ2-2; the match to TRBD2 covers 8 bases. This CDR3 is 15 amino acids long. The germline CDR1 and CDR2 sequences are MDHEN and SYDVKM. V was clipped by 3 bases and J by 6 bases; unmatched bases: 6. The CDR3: CASSFESGGPGELFF. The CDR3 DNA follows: TGTGCCAGCAGTTTCGAATCGGGAGGGCCCGGGGAGCTGTTTTTT.

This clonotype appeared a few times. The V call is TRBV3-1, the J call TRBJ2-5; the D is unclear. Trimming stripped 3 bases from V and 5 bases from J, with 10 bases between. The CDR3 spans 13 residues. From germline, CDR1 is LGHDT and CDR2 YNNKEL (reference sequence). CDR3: CASSHSDGETQYF. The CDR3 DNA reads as TGTGCCAGCAGCCATTCCGATGGGGAGACCCAGTACTTC.

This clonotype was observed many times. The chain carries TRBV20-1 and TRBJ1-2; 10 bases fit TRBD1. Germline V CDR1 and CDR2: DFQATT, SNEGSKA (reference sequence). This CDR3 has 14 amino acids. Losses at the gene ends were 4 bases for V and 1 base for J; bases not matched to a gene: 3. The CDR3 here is CSATRDRGNYGYTF. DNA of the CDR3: TGCAGTGCTACACGGGACAGGGGTAACTATGGCTACACCTTC.

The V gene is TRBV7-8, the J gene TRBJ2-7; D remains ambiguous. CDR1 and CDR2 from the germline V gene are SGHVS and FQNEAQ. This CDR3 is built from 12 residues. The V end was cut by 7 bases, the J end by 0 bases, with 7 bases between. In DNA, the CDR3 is TGTGCCAGCAACACCAGCTCCTACGAGCAGTACTTC. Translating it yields CASNTSSYEQYF.

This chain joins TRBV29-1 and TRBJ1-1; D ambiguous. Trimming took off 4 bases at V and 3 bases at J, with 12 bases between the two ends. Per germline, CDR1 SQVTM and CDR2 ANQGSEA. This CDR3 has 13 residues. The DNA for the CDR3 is TGCAGCGTTGGTTTTGAGCGGGACACTGAAGCTTTCTTT. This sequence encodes CSVGFERDTEAFF.

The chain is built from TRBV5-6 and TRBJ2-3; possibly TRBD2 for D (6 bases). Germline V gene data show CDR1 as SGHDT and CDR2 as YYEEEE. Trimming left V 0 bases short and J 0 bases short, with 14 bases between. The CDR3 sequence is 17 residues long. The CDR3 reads CASSLARPRGSTDTQYF. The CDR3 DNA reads TGTGCCAGCAGCTTGGCTCGCCCCCGGGGGAGCACAGATACGCAGTATTTT. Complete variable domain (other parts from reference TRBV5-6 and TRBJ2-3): DAGVTQSPTHLIKTRGQQVTLRCSPKSGHDTVSWYQQALGQGPQFIFQYYEEEERQRGNFPDRFSGHQFPNYSSELNVNALLLGDSALYLCASSLARPRGSTDTQYFGPGTRLTVL.

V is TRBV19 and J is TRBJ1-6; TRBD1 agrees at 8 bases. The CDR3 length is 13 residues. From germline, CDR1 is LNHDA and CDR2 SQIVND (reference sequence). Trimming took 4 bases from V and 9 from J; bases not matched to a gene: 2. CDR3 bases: TGTGCCAGTAGTACAGGGGGCGTTTCACCCCTCCACTTT. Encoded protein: CASSTGGVSPLHF.

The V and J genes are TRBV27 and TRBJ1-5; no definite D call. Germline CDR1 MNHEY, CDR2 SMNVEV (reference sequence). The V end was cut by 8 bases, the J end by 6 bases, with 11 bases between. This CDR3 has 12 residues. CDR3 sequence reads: CASGEFGQPQHF. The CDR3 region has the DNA TGTGCCAGCGGTGAATTCGGTCAGCCCCAGCATTTT.

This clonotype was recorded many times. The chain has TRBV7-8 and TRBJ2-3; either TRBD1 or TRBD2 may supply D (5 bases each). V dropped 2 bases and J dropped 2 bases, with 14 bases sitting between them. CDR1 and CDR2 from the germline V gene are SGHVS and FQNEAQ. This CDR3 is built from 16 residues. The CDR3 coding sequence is TGTGCCAGCAGCTTAACCCCGGGTGGGACCACAGATACGCAGTATTTT. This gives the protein CASSLTPGGTTDTQYF.

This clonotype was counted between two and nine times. The CDR3 DNA sequence: TGTGCCACCAGTGATTTCCCCGGGTTGACGAGGAACACCGGGGAGCTGTTTTTT. This codes for CATSDFPGLTRNTGELFF. The rearrangement joins TRBV24-1 to TRBJ2-2, with D hard to call. The CDR3 has 18 residues. Germline lookup yields CDR1 KGHDR and CDR2 SFDVKD. V was cut by 1 base and J by 1 base, with 15 bases left in between.

The CDR3 DNA follows: TGTGCCAGCAGGGGACAGCCGGGAAACACCATATATTTT. Residues: CASRGQPGNTIYF. The chain employs TRBV27 and TRBJ1-3; 7 bases are a match to TRBD1. The germline V gene encodes CDR1 MNHEY and CDR2 SMNVEV (reference sequence). The CDR3 sequence is 13 residues long. V trimming: 6 bases; J trimming: 4 bases; junction bases outside the gene matches: 3.

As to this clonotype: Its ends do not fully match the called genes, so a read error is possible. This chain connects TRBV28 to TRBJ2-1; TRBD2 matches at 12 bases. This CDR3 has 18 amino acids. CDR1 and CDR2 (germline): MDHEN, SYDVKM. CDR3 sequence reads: CASSLFLSLAGGDNKQFF. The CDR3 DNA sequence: TGTGCCAGCAGTTTATTTCTGAGTCTAGCGGGAGGGGACAATAAGCAGTTCTTC.

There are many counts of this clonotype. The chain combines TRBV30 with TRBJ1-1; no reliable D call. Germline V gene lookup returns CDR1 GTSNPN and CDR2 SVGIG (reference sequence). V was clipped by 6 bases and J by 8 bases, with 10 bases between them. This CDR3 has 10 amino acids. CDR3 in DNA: TGTGCCTGTTACCGGGTGGAAGCTTTCTTT. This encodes CACYRVEAFF.

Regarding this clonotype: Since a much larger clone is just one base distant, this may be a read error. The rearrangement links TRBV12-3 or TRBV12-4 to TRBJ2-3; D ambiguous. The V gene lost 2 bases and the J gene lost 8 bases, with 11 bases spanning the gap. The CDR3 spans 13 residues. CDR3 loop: CASSLTAPGTQYF. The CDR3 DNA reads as TGTGCCAGCAGTTTAACGGCCCCGGGTACGCAGTATTTT.

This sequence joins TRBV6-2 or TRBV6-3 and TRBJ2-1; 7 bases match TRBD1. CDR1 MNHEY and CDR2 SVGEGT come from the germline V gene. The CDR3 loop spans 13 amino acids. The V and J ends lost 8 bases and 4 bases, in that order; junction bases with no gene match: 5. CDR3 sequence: CASRRGQYNEQFF. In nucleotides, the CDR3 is TGTGCCAGCCGACGGGGACAGTACAATGAGCAGTTCTTC.

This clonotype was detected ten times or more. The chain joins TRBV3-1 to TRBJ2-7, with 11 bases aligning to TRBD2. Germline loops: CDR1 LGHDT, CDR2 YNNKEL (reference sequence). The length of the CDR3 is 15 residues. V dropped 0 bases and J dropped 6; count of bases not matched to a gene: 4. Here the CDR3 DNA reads TGTGCCAGCAGCCAAGAGAGGCTAGCGGGAGGCGAGCAGTACTTC. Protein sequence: CASSQERLAGGEQYF.

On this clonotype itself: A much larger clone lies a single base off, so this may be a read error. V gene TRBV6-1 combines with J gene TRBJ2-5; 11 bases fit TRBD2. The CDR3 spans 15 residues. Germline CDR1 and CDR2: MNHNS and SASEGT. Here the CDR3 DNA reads TGTGCCCGCAGAAGCGGGACTAGCGGACGAGAGACCCAGTACTTC. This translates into CARRSGTSGRETQYF.